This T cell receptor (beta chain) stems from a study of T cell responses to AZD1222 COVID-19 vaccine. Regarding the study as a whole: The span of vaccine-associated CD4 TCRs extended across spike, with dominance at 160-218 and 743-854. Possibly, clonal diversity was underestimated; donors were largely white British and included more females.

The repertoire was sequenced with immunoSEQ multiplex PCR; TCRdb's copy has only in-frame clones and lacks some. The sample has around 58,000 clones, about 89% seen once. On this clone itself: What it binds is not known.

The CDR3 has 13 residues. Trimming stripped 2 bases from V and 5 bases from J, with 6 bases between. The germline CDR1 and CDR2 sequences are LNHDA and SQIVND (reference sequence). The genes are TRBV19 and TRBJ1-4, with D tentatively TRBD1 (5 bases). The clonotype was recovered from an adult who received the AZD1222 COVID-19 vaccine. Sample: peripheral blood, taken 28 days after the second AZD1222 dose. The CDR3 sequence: CASSIQGNEKLFF. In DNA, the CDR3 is TGTGCCAGTAGTATACAGGGAAATGAAAAACTGTTTTTT.